This TCR beta chain appears in the sequencing data of a study of T cells in Graves' hyperthyroidism and ophthalmopathy. Points from the study as a whole: Separation of ophthalmopathy from stable hyperthyroidism was achieved by a 13 V-J model. Most clonotypes expanded in the thyroid (above 0.001) were also present in blood.

Not enrolled were patients with uncontrolled infection, other autoimmune disease, pregnancy or lactation. Clinical symptoms, serum thyroxine and TRAb, thyroid ultrasound and orbital computed tomography were used for the diagnoses. A remark on this clonotype: The target antigen is unknown.

Amplification targeted TCR beta CDR3 regions from RNA transcripts. An initial round of RT-PCR targeting the TCR CDR3 relied on the HTBI primer set. TCRdb used MiXCR to reprocess the multiplex PCR reads, holding one entry per CDR3 protein. The sample holds 490,000 or so distinct CDR3 sequences; approximately 49% are singletons and the top ten take 44%. This CDR3 spans 15 amino acids. CDR1 and CDR2 from the germline V gene are SGHTA and FQGNSA. V was shortened by 1 base and J by 0 bases, with 6 bases between the two germline ends. The source is an adult woman with Graves' disease, either hyperthyroidism or ophthalmopathy (not recorded which). The chain couples TRBV7-2 to TRBJ2-2; D is ambiguous. The sequencing input was peripheral blood or thyroid tissue (not recorded which). DNA for the CDR3: TGTGCCAGCAGCTTAGTAAGGGCGAACACCGGGGAGCTGTTTTTT. This codes for CASSLVRANTGELFF.